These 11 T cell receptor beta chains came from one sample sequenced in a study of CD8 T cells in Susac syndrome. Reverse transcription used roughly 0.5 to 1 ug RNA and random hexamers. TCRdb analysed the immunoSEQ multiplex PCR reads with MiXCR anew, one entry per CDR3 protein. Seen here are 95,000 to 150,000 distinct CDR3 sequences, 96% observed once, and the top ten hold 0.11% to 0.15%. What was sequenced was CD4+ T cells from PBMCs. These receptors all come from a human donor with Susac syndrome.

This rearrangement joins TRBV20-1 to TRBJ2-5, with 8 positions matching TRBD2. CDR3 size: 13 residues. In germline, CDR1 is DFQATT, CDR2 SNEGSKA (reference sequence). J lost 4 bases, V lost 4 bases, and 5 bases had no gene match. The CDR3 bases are TGCAGTGCTAACCGAGCGGGAGCAGAGACCCAGTACTTC. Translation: CSANRAGAETQYF.

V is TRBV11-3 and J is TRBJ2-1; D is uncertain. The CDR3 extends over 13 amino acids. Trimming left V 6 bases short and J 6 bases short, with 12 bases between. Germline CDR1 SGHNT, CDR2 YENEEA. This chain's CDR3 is CASSLLGTNEQFF. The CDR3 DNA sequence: TGTGCCAGCAGTCTTCTGGGAACCAATGAGCAGTTCTTC.

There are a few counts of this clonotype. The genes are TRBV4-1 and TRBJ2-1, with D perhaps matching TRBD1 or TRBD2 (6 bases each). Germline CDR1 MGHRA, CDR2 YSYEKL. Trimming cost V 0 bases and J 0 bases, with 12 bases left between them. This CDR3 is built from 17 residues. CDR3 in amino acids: CASSQEGGTSSYNEQFF. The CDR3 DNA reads TGCGCCAGCAGCCAAGAAGGGGGGACGAGCTCCTACAATGAGCAGTTCTTC.

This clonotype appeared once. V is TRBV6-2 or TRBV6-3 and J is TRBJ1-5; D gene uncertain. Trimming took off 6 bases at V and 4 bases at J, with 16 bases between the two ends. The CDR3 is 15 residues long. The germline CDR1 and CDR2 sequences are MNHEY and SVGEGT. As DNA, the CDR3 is TGTGCCAGCAGACGTGGACCCCCCGGGAATCAGCCCCAGCATTTT. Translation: CASRRGPPGNQPQHF.

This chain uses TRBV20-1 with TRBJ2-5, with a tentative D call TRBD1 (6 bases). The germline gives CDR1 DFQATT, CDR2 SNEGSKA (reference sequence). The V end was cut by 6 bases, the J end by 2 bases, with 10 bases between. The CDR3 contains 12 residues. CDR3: CSARTVQETQYF. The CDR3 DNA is TGCAGTGCCAGGACAGTACAAGAGACCCAGTACTTC.

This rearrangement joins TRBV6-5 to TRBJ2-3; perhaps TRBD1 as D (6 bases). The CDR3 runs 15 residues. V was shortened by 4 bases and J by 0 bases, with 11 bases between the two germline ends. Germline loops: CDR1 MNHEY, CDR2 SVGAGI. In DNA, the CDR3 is TGTGCCAGCAGTTCTTTGGGGGCCAGCACAGATACGCAGTATTTT. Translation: CASSSLGASTDTQYF.

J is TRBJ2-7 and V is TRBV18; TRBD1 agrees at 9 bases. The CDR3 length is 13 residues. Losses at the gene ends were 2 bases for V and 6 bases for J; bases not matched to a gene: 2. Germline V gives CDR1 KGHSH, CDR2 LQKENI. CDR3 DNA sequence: TGTGCCAGCTCACCAGACAGGGGGGCCGAGCAGTACTTC. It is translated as CASSPDRGAEQYF. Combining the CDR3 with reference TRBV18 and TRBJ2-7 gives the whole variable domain NAGVMQNPRHLVRRRGQEARLRCSPMKGHSHVYWYRQLPEEGLKFMVYLQKENIIDESGMPKERFSAEFPKEGPSILRIQQVVRGDSAAYFCASSPDRGAEQYFGPGTRLTVT.

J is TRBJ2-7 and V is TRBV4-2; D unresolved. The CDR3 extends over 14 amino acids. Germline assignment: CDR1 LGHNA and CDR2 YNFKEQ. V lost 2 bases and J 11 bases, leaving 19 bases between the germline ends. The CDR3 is CASSQSRWEGAKYF. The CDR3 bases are TGTGCCAGCAGCCAAAGTCGGTGGGAAGGAGCTAAGTACTTC.

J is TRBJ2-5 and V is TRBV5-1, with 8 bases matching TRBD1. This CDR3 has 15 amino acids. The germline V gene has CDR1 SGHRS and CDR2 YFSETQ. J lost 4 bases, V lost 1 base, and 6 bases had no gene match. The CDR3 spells CASSLSTGEGETQYF. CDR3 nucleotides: TGCGCCAGCAGCTTGTCGACAGGGGAAGGAGAGACCCAGTACTTC.

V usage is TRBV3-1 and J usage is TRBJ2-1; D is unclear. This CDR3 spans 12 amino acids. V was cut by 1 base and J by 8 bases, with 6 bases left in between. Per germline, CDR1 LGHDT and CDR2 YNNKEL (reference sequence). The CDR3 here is CASSQGRDEQFF. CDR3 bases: TGTGCCAGCAGCCAAGGAAGGGATGAGCAGTTCTTC.

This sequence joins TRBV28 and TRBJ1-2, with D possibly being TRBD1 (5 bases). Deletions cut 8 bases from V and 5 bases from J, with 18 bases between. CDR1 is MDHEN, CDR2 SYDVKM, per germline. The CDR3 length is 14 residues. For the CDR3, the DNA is TGTGCCAGCGCCCGGGACCTCCGGATTTATGGCTACACCTTC. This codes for CASARDLRIYGYTF.